The rows below give T cell receptor beta chains drawn from one sample of a study of CD8 T cells in ankylosing spondylitis. MiXCR, applied by TCRdb to the 5' RACE reads, yields one record per CDR3 protein. The sample lists about 540,000 distinct CDR3 sequences, about 13% seen once, with approximately 7% in the top ten. The sample consisted of blood, either unsorted or a sorted T cell fraction (not recorded which). These receptors all come from a male donor with ankylosing spondylitis. CDR3s include the opening cysteine and the closing phenylalanine or tryptophan. Each record gives: J gene, V gene, D gene, clone size, CDR3 protein, CDR3 DNA. A D gene is named only where the DNA matches it firmly. Part of the rows lack a size; the others show once, few, many or a class for expanded clones.

J gene: TRBJ2-7
V gene: TRBV27
D gene: TRBD2
clone size: -
CDR3 protein: CASSHSRASGSSLHEQYF
CDR3 DNA: TGTGCCAGCAGTCACTCTCGGGCTAGCGGGAGCTCACTCCACGAGCAGTACTTC

J gene: TRBJ2-1
V gene: TRBV24-1
D gene: TRBD2
clone size: many
CDR3 protein: CATSAEREYNEQFF
CDR3 DNA: TGTGCCACCAGTGCGGAGCGGGAATACAATGAGCAGTTCTTC

J gene: TRBJ1-2
V gene: TRBV24-1
D gene: TRBD1
clone size: -
CDR3 protein: CATRDRGGDGYTF
CDR3 DNA: TGTGCCACCAGGGACAGGGGAGGGGATGGCTACACCTTC

J gene: TRBJ2-5
V gene: TRBV20-1
D gene: -
clone size: few
CDR3 protein: CSARELQETQYF
CDR3 DNA: TGCAGTGCTAGAGAACTCCAAGAGACCCAGTACTTC

J gene: TRBJ2-5
V gene: TRBV27
D gene: -
clone size: few
CDR3 protein: CASSSFWGFQETQYF
CDR3 DNA: TGTGCCAGCAGCTCCTTCTGGGGGTTCCAAGAGACCCAGTACTTC

J gene: TRBJ1-5
V gene: TRBV5-1
D gene: TRBD1
clone size: -
CDR3 protein: CASSWTGTGGGEAQHF
CDR3 DNA: TGCGCCAGCAGCTGGACCGGGACAGGGGGCGGTGAAGCCCAGCATTTT

J gene: TRBJ1-1
V gene: TRBV7-6
D gene: -
clone size: many
CDR3 protein: CASSSNSGTEAFF
CDR3 DNA: TGTGCCAGCAGCTCCAATTCGGGAACTGAAGCTTTCTTT

J gene: TRBJ2-1
V gene: TRBV18
D gene: -
clone size: -
CDR3 protein: CASSPSVDIGVLRQFF
CDR3 DNA: TGTGCCAGCTCACCAAGTGTGGACATTGGTGTCTTAAGGCAGTTCTTC

J gene: TRBJ1-4
V gene: TRBV5-1
D gene: -
clone size: -
CDR3 protein: CASSFYPGQSGTNEKLFF
CDR3 DNA: TGCGCCAGCAGCTTCTACCCTGGCCAGTCTGGGACTAATGAAAAACTGTTTTTT

J gene: TRBJ2-1
V gene: TRBV11-2
D gene: TRBD1
clone size: few
CDR3 protein: CASRRPGQGNEQFF
CDR3 DNA: TGTGCCAGCAGGCGACCGGGACAGGGGAATGAGCAGTTCTTC

J gene: TRBJ2-1
V gene: TRBV24-1
D gene: TRBD1
clone size: few
CDR3 protein: CATSDFNRGDEQFF
CDR3 DNA: TGTGCCACCAGTGATTTCAACAGGGGCGATGAGCAGTTCTTC

J gene: TRBJ2-3
V gene: TRBV5-1
D gene: TRBD2
clone size: -
CDR3 protein: CASSLRLAGGPGADTQYF
CDR3 DNA: TGCGCCAGCAGCTTGAGGCTAGCGGGAGGGCCGGGGGCAGATACGCAGTATTTT

J gene: TRBJ1-2
V gene: TRBV12-3/TRBV12-4
D gene: TRBD1
clone size: -
CDR3 protein: CASSFGTGGLDLRGYTF
CDR3 DNA: TGTGCCAGCAGTTTCGGGACAGGGGGCCTAGACCTAAGGGGCTACACCTTC

J gene: TRBJ2-1
V gene: TRBV6-6
D gene: -
clone size: -
CDR3 protein: CASKQGVWDEQFF
CDR3 DNA: TGTGCCAGCAAACAGGGAGTTTGGGATGAGCAGTTCTTC

J gene: TRBJ2-1
V gene: TRBV3-1
D gene: TRBD1
clone size: -
CDR3 protein: CASSPSGTGEYNEQFF
CDR3 DNA: TGTGCCAGCAGCCCCAGCGGGACAGGGGAATACAATGAGCAGTTCTTC

J gene: TRBJ1-2
V gene: TRBV10-3
D gene: TRBD1
clone size: -
CDR3 protein: CAISVDRGYGYTF
CDR3 DNA: TGTGCCATCAGCGTAGACAGGGGCTATGGCTACACCTTC

J gene: TRBJ2-1
V gene: TRBV27
D gene: -
clone size: few
CDR3 protein: CASSFVGPHNEQFF
CDR3 DNA: TGTGCCAGCAGTTTTGTAGGCCCCCACAATGAGCAGTTCTTC

J gene: TRBJ2-1
V gene: TRBV12-3/TRBV12-4
D gene: -
clone size: -
CDR3 protein: CASSLALGRQAIYNEQFF
CDR3 DNA: TGTGCCAGCAGTTTAGCGCTAGGTCGACAAGCTATCTACAATGAGCAGTTCTTC

J gene: TRBJ2-3
V gene: TRBV20-1
D gene: -
clone size: -
CDR3 protein: CSAPRGASTDTQYF
CDR3 DNA: TGCAGTGCCCCCAGGGGGGCCAGCACAGATACGCAGTATTTT

J gene: TRBJ2-2
V gene: TRBV6-1
D gene: -
clone size: many
CDR3 protein: CASSEVGGDTGELFF
CDR3 DNA: TGTGCCAGCAGTGAAGTTGGAGGTGACACCGGGGAGCTGTTTTTT

J gene: TRBJ2-1
V gene: TRBV20-1
D gene: -
clone size: -
CDR3 protein: CSAISGKGLIEQFF
CDR3 DNA: TGCAGTGCTATTAGCGGAAAAGGTCTCATTGAGCAGTTCTTC

J gene: TRBJ2-5
V gene: TRBV5-1
D gene: -
clone size: many
CDR3 protein: CASSWGVQETQYF
CDR3 DNA: TGCGCCAGCAGCTGGGGGGTTCAAGAGACCCAGTACTTC

J gene: TRBJ2-5
V gene: TRBV6-1
D gene: -
clone size: -
CDR3 protein: CASSESTGRRTQYF
CDR3 DNA: TGTGCCAGCAGTGAAAGTACGGGGAGGAGGACCCAGTACTTC

J gene: TRBJ1-1
V gene: TRBV12-3/TRBV12-4
D gene: -
clone size: -
CDR3 protein: CASSLGFYGSTEAFF
CDR3 DNA: TGTGCCAGCAGTTTAGGGTTCTACGGAAGCACTGAAGCTTTCTTT

J gene: TRBJ1-5
V gene: TRBV6-2/TRBV6-3
D gene: TRBD1
clone size: once
CDR3 protein: CASSYGRGRPGSNQPQHF
CDR3 DNA: TGTGCCAGCAGTTATGGCAGGGGGCGGCCGGGAAGCAATCAGCCCCAGCATTTT

J gene: TRBJ2-3
V gene: TRBV3-1
D gene: -
clone size: -
CDR3 protein: CASSHDYPDTQYF
CDR3 DNA: TGTGCCAGCAGCCACGACTACCCAGATACGCAGTATTTT

J gene: TRBJ1-1
V gene: TRBV20-1
D gene: -
clone size: few
CDR3 protein: CSEKGLNTEAFF
CDR3 DNA: TGCAGTGAGAAGGGTCTGAACACTGAAGCTTTCTTT

J gene: TRBJ2-3
V gene: TRBV9
D gene: -
clone size: few
CDR3 protein: CASSVQTGTPTSDTQYF
CDR3 DNA: TGTGCCAGCAGCGTCCAGACCGGGACTCCAACCTCAGATACGCAGTATTTT

J gene: TRBJ1-2
V gene: TRBV27
D gene: -
clone size: few
CDR3 protein: CASTQQEGYGYTF
CDR3 DNA: TGTGCCAGCACACAACAGGAGGGCTATGGCTACACCTTC

J gene: TRBJ1-3
V gene: TRBV12-3/TRBV12-4
D gene: -
clone size: many
CDR3 protein: CASKRGWDTIYF
CDR3 DNA: TGTGCCAGCAAGAGGGGCTGGGACACCATATATTTT

J gene: TRBJ2-1
V gene: TRBV3-1
D gene: -
clone size: many
CDR3 protein: CASSQEINEQFF
CDR3 DNA: TGTGCCAGCAGCCAAGAGATCAATGAGCAGTTCTTC

J gene: TRBJ2-1
V gene: TRBV12-3/TRBV12-4
D gene: -
clone size: few
CDR3 protein: CASSSSRDGEQFF
CDR3 DNA: TGTGCCAGCAGTTCGAGCCGGGACGGAGAGCAGTTCTTC

J gene: TRBJ1-1
V gene: TRBV3-1
D gene: -
clone size: few
CDR3 protein: CASSRTGLTEAFF
CDR3 DNA: TGTGCCAGCAGCCGCACAGGGCTCACTGAAGCTTTCTTT

J gene: TRBJ1-5
V gene: TRBV29-1
D gene: -
clone size: -
CDR3 protein: CSVRMGWGSNQPQHF
CDR3 DNA: TGCAGCGTTCGCATGGGTTGGGGCAGCAATCAGCCCCAGCATTTT

J gene: TRBJ1-4
V gene: TRBV7-8
D gene: -
clone size: -
CDR3 protein: CASSSSGTTNEKLFF
CDR3 DNA: TGTGCCAGCAGCTCGTCGGGTACAACTAATGAAAAACTGTTTTTT

J gene: TRBJ2-2
V gene: TRBV3-1
D gene: -
clone size: -
CDR3 protein: CASSPRLETGELFF
CDR3 DNA: TGTGCCAGCAGTCCGAGACTAGAAACCGGGGAGCTGTTTTTT

J gene: TRBJ1-2
V gene: TRBV19
D gene: -
clone size: few
CDR3 protein: CASNVPGTNYGYTF
CDR3 DNA: TGTGCCAGTAATGTTCCGGGTACTAACTATGGCTACACCTTC

J gene: TRBJ2-3
V gene: TRBV5-5
D gene: -
clone size: -
CDR3 protein: CASSFNRFTDTQYF
CDR3 DNA: TGTGCCAGCAGCTTCAACCGATTCACAGATACGCAGTATTTT

J gene: TRBJ2-1
V gene: TRBV6-2/TRBV6-3
D gene: TRBD2
clone size: -
CDR3 protein: CASSRGTRGNEQFF
CDR3 DNA: TGTGCCAGCAGTCGGGGGACTAGAGGGAATGAGCAGTTCTTC

J gene: TRBJ2-7
V gene: TRBV14
D gene: TRBD2
clone size: -
CDR3 protein: CASSQDWRTSGSSSSYEQYF
CDR3 DNA: TGTGCCAGCAGCCAAGATTGGAGAACTAGCGGTTCATCAAGCTCCTACGAGCAGTACTTC

J gene: TRBJ2-1
V gene: TRBV20-1
D gene: -
clone size: few
CDR3 protein: CSAERPGSGNEQFF
CDR3 DNA: TGCAGTGCCGAGAGACCCGGGAGTGGAAATGAGCAGTTCTTC

J gene: TRBJ1-5
V gene: TRBV4-2
D gene: -
clone size: few
CDR3 protein: CASSQQQGGNQPQHF
CDR3 DNA: TGTGCCAGCAGCCAACAACAGGGAGGGAATCAGCCCCAGCATTTT

J gene: TRBJ2-1
V gene: TRBV5-1
D gene: TRBD2
clone size: many
CDR3 protein: CASSLGFSGRAGEQFF
CDR3 DNA: TGCGCCAGCAGCTTGGGTTTTAGCGGGAGGGCCGGTGAGCAGTTCTTC

J gene: TRBJ2-2
V gene: TRBV5-1
D gene: TRBD2
clone size: -
CDR3 protein: CASSFLAGAGQEELFF
CDR3 DNA: TGCGCCAGCAGCTTCCTAGCGGGAGCGGGTCAGGAGGAGCTGTTTTTT

J gene: TRBJ2-5
V gene: TRBV20-1
D gene: -
clone size: many
CDR3 protein: CSAEGPRQETQYF
CDR3 DNA: TGCAGTGCTGAGGGACCGCGCCAAGAGACCCAGTACTTC

J gene: TRBJ1-1
V gene: TRBV2
D gene: TRBD1
clone size: few
CDR3 protein: CASSRGDRGQSEAFF
CDR3 DNA: TGTGCCAGCAGCCGGGGGGACAGGGGGCAATCTGAAGCTTTCTTT

J gene: TRBJ2-3
V gene: TRBV5-1
D gene: -
clone size: -
CDR3 protein: CASSSRAGLTDTQYF
CDR3 DNA: TGCGCCAGCAGCTCCCGGGCGGGACTCACAGATACGCAGTATTTT

J gene: TRBJ2-2
V gene: TRBV24-1
D gene: -
clone size: -
CDR3 protein: CATSDVPPAGNTGELFF
CDR3 DNA: TGTGCCACCAGTGACGTCCCTCCCGCCGGTAACACCGGGGAGCTGTTTTTT

J gene: TRBJ2-1
V gene: TRBV27
D gene: TRBD1
clone size: -
CDR3 protein: CASSPRTGTSNNEQFF
CDR3 DNA: TGTGCCAGCAGTCCACGGACAGGGACTTCAAACAATGAGCAGTTCTTC

J gene: TRBJ1-2
V gene: TRBV12-3/TRBV12-4
D gene: -
clone size: many
CDR3 protein: CASTPREELNYGYTF
CDR3 DNA: TGTGCCAGCACCCCGCGGGAAGAGCTAAACTATGGCTACACCTTC

J gene: TRBJ1-2
V gene: TRBV20-1
D gene: -
clone size: -
CDR3 protein: CSARAWGGDYGYTF
CDR3 DNA: TGCAGTGCTAGAGCTTGGGGGGGAGACTATGGCTACACCTTC

J gene: TRBJ1-1
V gene: TRBV10-3
D gene: -
clone size: many
CDR3 protein: CAISESGSTEAFF
CDR3 DNA: TGTGCCATCAGTGAGTCAGGGAGCACTGAAGCTTTCTTT

J gene: TRBJ2-1
V gene: TRBV10-3
D gene: TRBD2
clone size: few
CDR3 protein: CAISESASGGKQFF
CDR3 DNA: TGTGCCATCAGTGAGTCTGCTAGCGGAGGGAAGCAGTTCTTC

J gene: TRBJ1-5
V gene: TRBV20-1
D gene: TRBD1
clone size: many
CDR3 protein: CSARNLGTERQPQHF
CDR3 DNA: TGCAGTGCTAGAAACCTCGGGACAGAGCGACAGCCCCAGCATTTT

J gene: TRBJ2-3
V gene: TRBV5-1
D gene: -
clone size: -
CDR3 protein: CASSLLKGVDTQYF
CDR3 DNA: TGCGCCAGCAGCTTGCTCAAAGGTGTAGATACGCAGTATTTT

J gene: TRBJ2-5
V gene: TRBV6-1
D gene: -
clone size: few
CDR3 protein: CASSGAARETQYF
CDR3 DNA: TGTGCCAGCAGTGGGGCCGCACGGGAGACCCAGTACTTC

J gene: TRBJ1-5
V gene: TRBV30
D gene: -
clone size: few
CDR3 protein: CACRPGPTNQPQHF
CDR3 DNA: TGTGCCTGCCGGCCCGGGCCCACGAATCAGCCCCAGCATTTT

J gene: TRBJ2-3
V gene: TRBV29-1
D gene: -
clone size: many
CDR3 protein: CSVPRSWTDTQYF
CDR3 DNA: TGCAGCGTCCCCCGGAGTTGGACAGATACGCAGTATTTT